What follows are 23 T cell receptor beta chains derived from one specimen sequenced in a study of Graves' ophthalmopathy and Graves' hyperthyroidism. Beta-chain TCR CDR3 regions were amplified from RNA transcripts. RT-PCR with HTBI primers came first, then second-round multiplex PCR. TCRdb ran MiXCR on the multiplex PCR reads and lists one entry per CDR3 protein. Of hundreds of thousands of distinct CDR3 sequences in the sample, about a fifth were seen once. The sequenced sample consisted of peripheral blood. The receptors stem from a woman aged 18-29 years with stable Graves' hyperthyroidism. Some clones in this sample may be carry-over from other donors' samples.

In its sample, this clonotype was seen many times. Here the CDR3 reads CASRSSGSETQYF. As DNA, the CDR3 is TGTGCCAGCAGGTCCTCAGGGTCAGAGACCCAGTACTTC. The chain recombines TRBV6-5 with TRBJ2-5, with D maybe TRBD1 (5 bases). The germline V gene has CDR1 MNHEY and CDR2 SVGAGI. The CDR3 has 13 residues. Between the trimmed V and J ends, which lost 6 bases and 4 bases, there was a span of 12 bases.

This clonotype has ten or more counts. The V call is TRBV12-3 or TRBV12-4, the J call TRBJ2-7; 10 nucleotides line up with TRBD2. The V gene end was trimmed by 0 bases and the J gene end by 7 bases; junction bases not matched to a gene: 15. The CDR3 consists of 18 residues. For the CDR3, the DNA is TGTGCCAGCAGTTTAGCGCTCGGTCTAGCGGGAGCCCCGGGGGAGCAGTACTTC. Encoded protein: CASSLALGLAGAPGEQYF.

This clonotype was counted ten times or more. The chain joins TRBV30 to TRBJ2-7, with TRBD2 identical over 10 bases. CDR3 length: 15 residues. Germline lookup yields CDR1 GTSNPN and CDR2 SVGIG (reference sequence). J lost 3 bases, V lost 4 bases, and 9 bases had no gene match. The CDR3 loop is CAWMIFSGGVYEQYF. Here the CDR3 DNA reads TGTGCCTGGATGATCTTCAGCGGGGGGGTCTACGAGCAGTACTTC.

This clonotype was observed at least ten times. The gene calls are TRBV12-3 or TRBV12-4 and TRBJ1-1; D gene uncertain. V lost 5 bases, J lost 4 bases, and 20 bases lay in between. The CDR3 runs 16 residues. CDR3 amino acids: CASSTNFPSTGTEAFF. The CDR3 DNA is TGTGCCAGCAGTACTAACTTCCCTTCTACCGGCACTGAAGCTTTCTTT.

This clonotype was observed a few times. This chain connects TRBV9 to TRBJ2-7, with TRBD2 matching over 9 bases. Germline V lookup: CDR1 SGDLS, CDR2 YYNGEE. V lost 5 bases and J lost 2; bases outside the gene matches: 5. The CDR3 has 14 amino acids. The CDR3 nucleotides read TGTGCCAGCAGTACCGGGACTAGCCCCTACGAGCAGTACTTC. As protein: CASSTGTSPYEQYF. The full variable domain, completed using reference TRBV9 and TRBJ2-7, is DSGVTQTPKHLITATGQRVTLRCSPRSGDLSVYWYQQSLDQGLQFLIQYYNGEERAKGNILERFSAQQFPDLHSELNLSSLELGDSALYFCASSTGTSPYEQYFGPGTRLTVT.

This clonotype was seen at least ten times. CDR3 nucleotide sequence: TGCAGCGTTGTGGAGGGTTTCGCTGAAGCTTTCTTT. Encoded protein: CSVVEGFAEAFF. The genes are TRBV29-1 and TRBJ1-1, with D unclear. Germline CDR1 is SQVTM and CDR2 is ANQGSEA. The CDR3 extends over 12 amino acids. The V and J ends lost 4 bases and 6 bases respectively, with 12 bases between them. Filled out from reference TRBV29-1 and TRBJ1-1, the complete variable domain reads SAVISQKPSRDICQRGTSLTIQCQVDSQVTMMFWYRQQPGQSLTLIATANQGSEATYESGFVIDKFPISRPNLTFSTLTVSNMSPEDSSIYLCSVVEGFAEAFFGQGTRLTVV.

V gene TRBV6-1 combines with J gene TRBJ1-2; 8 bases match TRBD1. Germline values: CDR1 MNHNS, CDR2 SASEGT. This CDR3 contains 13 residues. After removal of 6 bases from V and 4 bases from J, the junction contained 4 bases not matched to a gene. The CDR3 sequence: CASRGQGLYGYTF. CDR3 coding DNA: TGTGCCAGCAGAGGACAGGGCCTCTATGGCTACACCTTC.

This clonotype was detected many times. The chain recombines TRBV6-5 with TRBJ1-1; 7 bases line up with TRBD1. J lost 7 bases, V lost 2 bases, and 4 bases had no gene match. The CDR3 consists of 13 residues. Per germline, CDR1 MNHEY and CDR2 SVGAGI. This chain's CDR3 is CASSYRQGGEAFF. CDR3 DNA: TGTGCCAGCAGTTACCGGCAGGGGGGTGAAGCTTTCTTT.

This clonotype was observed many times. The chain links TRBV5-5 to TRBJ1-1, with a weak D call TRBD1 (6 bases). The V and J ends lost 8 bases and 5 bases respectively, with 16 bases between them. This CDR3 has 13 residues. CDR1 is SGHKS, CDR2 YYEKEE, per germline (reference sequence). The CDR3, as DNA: TGTGCCAGTTGCCAGGGGTCGGGGACTGAAGCTTTCTTT. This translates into CASCQGSGTEAFF.

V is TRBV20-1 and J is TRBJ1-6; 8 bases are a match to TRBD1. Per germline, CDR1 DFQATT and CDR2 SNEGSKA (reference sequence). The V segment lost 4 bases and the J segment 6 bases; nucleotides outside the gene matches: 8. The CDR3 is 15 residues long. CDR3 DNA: TGCAGTGCTATAAACAGGGGGAACCTTAATTCACCCCTCCACTTT. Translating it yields CSAINRGNLNSPLHF.

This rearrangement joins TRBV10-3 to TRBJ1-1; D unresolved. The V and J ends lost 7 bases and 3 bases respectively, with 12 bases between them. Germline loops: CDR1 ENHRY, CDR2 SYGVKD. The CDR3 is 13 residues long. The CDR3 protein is CAIMLSQHTEAFF. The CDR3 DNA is TGTGCCATCATGCTGTCCCAGCACACTGAAGCTTTCTTT.

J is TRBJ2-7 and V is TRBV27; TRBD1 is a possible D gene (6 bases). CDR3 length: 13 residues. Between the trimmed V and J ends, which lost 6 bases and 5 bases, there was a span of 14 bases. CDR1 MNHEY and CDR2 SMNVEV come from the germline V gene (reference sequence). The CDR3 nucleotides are TGTGCCAGCAGACTTGACAGGAGCCACGAGCAGTACTTC. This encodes CASRLDRSHEQYF.

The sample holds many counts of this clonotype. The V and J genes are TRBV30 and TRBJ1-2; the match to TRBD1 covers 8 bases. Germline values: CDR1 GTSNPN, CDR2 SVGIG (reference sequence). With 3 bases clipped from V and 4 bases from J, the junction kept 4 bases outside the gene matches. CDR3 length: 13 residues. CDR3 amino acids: CAWSGDRGYGYTF. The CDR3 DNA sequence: TGTGCCTGGAGCGGCGACAGGGGCTATGGCTACACCTTC.

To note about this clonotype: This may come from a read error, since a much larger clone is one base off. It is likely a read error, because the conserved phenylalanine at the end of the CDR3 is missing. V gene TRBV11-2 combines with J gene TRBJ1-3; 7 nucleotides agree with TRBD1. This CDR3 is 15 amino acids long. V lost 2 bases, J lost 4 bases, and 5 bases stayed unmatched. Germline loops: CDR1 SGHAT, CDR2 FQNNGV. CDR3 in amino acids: CASSLLEGAGNTIYV. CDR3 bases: TGTGCCAGCAGCTTACTAGAGGGGGCCGGAAACACCATATATGTT.

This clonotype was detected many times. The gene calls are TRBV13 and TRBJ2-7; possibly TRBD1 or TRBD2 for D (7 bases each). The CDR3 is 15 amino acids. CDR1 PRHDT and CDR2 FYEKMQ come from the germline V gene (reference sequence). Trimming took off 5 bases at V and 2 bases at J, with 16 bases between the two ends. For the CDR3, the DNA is TGTGCCAGCAGCGACCAGGGGGAGGGAACCTACGAGCAGTACTTC. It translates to CASSDQGEGTYEQYF.

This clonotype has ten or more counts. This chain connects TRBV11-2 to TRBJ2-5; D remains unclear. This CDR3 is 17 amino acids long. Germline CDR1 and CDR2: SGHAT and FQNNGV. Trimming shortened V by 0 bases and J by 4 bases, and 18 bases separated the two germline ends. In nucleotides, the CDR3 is TGTGCCAGCAGCTTAGAGCTGGCTCCGCTTGCCTCAGAGACCCAGTACTTC. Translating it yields CASSLELAPLASETQYF. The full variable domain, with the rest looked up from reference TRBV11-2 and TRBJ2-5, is EAGVAQSPRYKIIEKRQSVAFWCNPISGHATLYWYQQILGQGPKLLIQFQNNGVVDDSQLPKDRFSAERLKGVDSTLKIQPAKLEDSAVYLCASSLELAPLASETQYFGPGTRLLVL.

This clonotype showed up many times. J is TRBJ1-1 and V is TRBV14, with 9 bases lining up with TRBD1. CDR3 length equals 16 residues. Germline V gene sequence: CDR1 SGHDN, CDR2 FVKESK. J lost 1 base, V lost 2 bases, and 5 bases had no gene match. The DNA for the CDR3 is TGTGCCAGCAGCCAACTACAGGGGGCAGGGAACACTGAAGCTTTCTTT. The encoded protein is CASSQLQGAGNTEAFF.

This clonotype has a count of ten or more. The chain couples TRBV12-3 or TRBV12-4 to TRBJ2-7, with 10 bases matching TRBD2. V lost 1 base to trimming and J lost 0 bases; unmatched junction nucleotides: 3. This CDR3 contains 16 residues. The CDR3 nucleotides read TGTGCCAGCAGTTTAGGAAGGACTAGCGGCTCCTACGAGCAGTACTTC. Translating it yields CASSLGRTSGSYEQYF.

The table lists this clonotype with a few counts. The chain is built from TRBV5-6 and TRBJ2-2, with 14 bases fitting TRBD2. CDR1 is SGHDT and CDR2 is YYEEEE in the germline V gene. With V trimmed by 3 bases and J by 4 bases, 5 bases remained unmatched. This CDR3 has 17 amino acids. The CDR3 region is CASSSMGLAGVTGELFF. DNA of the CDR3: TGTGCCAGCAGCTCCATGGGACTAGCGGGGGTCACCGGGGAGCTGTTTTTT.

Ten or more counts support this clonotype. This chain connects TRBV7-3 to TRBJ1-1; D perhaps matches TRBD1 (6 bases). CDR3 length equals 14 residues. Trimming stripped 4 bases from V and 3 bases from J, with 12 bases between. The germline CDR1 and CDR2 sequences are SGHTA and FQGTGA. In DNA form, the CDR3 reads TGTGCCAGCAGCTCACAGGGCCCCGACACTGAAGCTTTCTTT. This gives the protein CASSSQGPDTEAFF.

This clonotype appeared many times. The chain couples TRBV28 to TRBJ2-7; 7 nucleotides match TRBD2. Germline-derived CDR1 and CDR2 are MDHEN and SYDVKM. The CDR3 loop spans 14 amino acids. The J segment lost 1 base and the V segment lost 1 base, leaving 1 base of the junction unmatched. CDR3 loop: CASSLSGLSYEQYF. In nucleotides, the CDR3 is TGTGCCAGCAGTTTATCGGGACTATCCTACGAGCAGTACTTC. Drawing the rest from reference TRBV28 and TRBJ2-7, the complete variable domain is DVKVTQSSRYLVKRTGEKVFLECVQDMDHENMFWYRQDPGLGLRLIYFSYDVKMKEKGDIPEGYSVSREKKERFSLILESASTNQTSMYLCASSLSGLSYEQYFGPGTRLTVT.

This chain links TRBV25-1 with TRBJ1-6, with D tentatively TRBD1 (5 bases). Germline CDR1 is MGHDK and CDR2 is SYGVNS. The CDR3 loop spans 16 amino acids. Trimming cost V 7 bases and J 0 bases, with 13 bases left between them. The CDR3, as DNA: TGTGCCAGCACTGCAGGGAAGAGCTCCTATAATTCACCCCTCCACTTT. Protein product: CASTAGKSSYNSPLHF.

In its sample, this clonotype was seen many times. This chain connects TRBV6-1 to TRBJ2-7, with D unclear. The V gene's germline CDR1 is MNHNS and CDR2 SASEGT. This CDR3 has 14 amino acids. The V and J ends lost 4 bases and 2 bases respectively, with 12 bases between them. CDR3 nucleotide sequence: TGTGCCAGCAGTGTGTCCTCGGGCCCCTACGAGCAGTACTTC. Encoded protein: CASSVSSGPYEQYF.